This TCR beta chain was documented in a study of T cell responses to AZD1222 COVID-19 vaccine. Study-level background: Both about-4-week and about-12-week second-dose recipients were combined.

Turning to this clone: Its specificity is unknown.

Using immunoSEQ multiplex PCR, the repertoire was profiled, and TCRdb retains in-frame clones only, with some absent. The sample lists 54,000 or so clones; over 70% were seen once. V shed 2 bases and J shed 1 base, with 3 bases lying between them. The CDR3 runs to 13 residues. Germline V gives CDR1 WSHSY, CDR2 SAAADI. Whole-study results and caveats: Two AZD1222 administrations were followed by greater Spike-specific TCR breadth and depth. Reports indicate that nearly half of spike-specific TCRs are directed at unmutated variant regions. Just a handful of people given AZD1222 tested seropositive at baseline.

J is TRBJ1-5 and V is TRBV10-2; the D is unclear. The sequencing here drew on peripheral blood, taken on day 0 of AZD1222 vaccination. This receptor was identified in an adult in good health. The CDR3 is CASSENSNQPQHF. In DNA form, the CDR3 reads TGCGCCAGCAGTGAGAACAGCAATCAGCCCCAGCATTTT.